This T cell receptor (beta chain) was found in a study of blood T cell repertoires in COVID-19. Study context: Sites in the United States, Italy and Spain provided acute and convalescent COVID-19 samples.

CDR1 is SNHLY and CDR2 is FYNNEI in the germline V gene. The CDR3 loop spans 17 amino acids. The junction had 7 bases not matched to a gene; V was cut back by 7 bases and J by 0 bases. Original methodology: Estimation of nucleated cell counts relied on the amplification of reference gene primers. This table comes from immunoSEQ multiplex PCR, and its TCRdb copy is limited to in-frame clones, with some not included. V, J and clone size reflect that table, while D and trimming were determined from the DNA. The sample includes about 280,000 clones, around 89% of them seen just once. This clonotype originated in a woman aged 60-75 years in a cohort exposed to, infected with or recovered from COVID-19 (not recorded which). The chain carries TRBV2 and TRBJ2-3; 13 bases line up with TRBD2. What was sequenced was PBMCs or T cells enriched from blood (not recorded which). CDR3 in DNA: TGTGCCAGCAACCTGGGGACTAGCGGGGCTAGCACAGATACGCAGTATTTT. As protein: CASNLGTSGASTDTQYF.